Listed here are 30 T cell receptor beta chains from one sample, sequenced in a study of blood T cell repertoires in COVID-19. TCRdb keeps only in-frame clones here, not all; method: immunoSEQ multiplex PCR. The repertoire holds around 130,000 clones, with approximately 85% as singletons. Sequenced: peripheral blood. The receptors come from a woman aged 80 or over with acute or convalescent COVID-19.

The CDR3 DNA follows: TGTGCCAGCAGCTTTGTATCTACAGATTCTGGAAACACCATATATTTT. It translates to CASSFVSTDSGNTIYF. V and J are TRBV5-6 and TRBJ1-3; no reliable D call. The V gene's germline CDR1 is SGHDT and CDR2 YYEEEE. CDR3 size: 16 residues. The germline V and J ends were trimmed by 2 bases and 1 base, with 13 bases remaining between them.

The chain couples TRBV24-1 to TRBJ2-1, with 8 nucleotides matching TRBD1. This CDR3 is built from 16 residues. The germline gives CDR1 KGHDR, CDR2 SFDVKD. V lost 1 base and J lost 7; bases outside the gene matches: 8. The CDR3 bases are TGTGCCACCAGTGATTTTGGAACAGGGGGAGGTAATGAGCAGTTCTTC. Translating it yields CATSDFGTGGGNEQFF.

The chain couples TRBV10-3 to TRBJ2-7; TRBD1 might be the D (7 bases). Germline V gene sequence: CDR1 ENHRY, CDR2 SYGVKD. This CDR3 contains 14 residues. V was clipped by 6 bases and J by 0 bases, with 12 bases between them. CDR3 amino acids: CAIRAGQSSYEQYF. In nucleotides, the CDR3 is TGTGCCATCAGGGCGGGACAGAGCTCCTACGAGCAGTACTTC.

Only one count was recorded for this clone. CDR3 region: CASSKVAGKSYGYTF. The CDR3, as DNA: TGTGCCAGCAGCAAAGTGGCAGGTAAGAGCTATGGCTACACCTTC. The chain couples TRBV21-1 to TRBJ1-2; TRBD1, as called in the table, went unchecked against the DNA. TRBV21-1 is recorded as a pseudogene. This CDR3 has 15 amino acids.

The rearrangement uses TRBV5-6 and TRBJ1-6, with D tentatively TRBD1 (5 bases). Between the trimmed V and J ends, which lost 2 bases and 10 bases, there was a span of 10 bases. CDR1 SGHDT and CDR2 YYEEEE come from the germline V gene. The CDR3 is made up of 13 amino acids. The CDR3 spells CASSFQGWSPLHF. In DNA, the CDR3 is TGTGCCAGCAGCTTTCAGGGATGGTCACCCCTCCACTTT.

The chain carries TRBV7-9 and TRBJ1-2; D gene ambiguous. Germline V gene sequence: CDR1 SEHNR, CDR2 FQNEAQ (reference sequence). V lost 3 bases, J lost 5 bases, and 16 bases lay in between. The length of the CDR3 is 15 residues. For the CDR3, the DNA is TGTGCCAGCAGCTTTTCAGAGGCTGTATGGTATGGCTACACCTTC. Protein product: CASSFSEAVWYGYTF.

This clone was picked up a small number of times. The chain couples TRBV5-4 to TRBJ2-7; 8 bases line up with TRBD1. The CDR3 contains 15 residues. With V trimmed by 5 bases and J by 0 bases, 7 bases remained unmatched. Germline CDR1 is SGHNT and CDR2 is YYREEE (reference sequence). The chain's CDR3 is CASSGQGSSSYEQYF. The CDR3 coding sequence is TGTGCCAGCAGTGGACAGGGATCGAGCTCCTACGAGCAGTACTTC.

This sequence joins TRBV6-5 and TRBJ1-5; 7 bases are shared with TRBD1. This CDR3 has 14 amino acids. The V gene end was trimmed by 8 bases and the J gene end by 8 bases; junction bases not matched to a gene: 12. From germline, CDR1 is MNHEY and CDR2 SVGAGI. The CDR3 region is CASGEDGTVEPQHF. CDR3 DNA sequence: TGTGCCAGCGGAGAGGACGGGACAGTGGAGCCCCAGCATTTT.

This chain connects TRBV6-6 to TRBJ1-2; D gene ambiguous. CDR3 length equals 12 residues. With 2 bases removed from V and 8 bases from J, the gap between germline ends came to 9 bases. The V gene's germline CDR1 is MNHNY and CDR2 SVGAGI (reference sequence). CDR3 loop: CASSYGRYGYTF. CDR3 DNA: TGTGCCAGCAGTTACGGGCGCTACGGCTACACCTTC.

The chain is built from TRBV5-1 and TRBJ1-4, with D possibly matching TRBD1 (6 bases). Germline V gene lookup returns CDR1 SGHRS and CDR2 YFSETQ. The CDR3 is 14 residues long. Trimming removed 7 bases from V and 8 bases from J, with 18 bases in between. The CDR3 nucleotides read TGCGCCAGCCGACGGGGACAAGCGGAGGAAAAACTGTTTTTT. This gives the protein CASRRGQAEEKLFF.

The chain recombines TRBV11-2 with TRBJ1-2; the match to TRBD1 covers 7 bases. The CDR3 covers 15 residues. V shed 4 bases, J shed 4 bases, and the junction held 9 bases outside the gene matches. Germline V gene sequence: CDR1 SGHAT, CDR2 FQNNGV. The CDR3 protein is CASSSLRTGLYGYTF. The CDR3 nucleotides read TGTGCCAGCAGCTCTCTCAGGACAGGACTCTATGGCTACACCTTC.

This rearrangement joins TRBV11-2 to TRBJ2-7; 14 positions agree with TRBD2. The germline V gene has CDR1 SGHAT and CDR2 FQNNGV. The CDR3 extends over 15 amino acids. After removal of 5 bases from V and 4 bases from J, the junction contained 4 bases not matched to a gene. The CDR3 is CASSATSGRGYEQYF. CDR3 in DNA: TGTGCCAGCAGCGCGACTAGCGGGAGGGGGTACGAGCAGTACTTC.

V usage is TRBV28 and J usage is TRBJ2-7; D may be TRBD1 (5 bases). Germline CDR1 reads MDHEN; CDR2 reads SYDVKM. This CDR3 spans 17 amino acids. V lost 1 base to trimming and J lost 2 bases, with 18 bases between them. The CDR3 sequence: CASSLSGSLTLTYEQYF. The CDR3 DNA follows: TGTGCCAGCAGTTTATCAGGGTCCCTCACACTCACCTACGAGCAGTACTTC.

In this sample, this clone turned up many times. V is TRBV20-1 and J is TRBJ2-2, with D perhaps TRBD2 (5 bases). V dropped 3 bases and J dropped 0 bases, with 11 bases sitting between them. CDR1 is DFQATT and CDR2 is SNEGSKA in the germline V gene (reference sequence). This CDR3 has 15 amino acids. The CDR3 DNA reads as TGCAGTGCTAGTCTATCGGGGTCGAACACCGGGGAGCTGTTTTTT. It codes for CSASLSGSNTGELFF.

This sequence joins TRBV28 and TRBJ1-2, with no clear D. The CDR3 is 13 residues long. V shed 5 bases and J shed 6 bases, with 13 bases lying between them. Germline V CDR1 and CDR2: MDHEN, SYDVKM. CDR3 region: CASSLAGWDGYTF. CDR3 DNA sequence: TGTGCCAGCAGTCTAGCCGGATGGGATGGCTACACCTTC.

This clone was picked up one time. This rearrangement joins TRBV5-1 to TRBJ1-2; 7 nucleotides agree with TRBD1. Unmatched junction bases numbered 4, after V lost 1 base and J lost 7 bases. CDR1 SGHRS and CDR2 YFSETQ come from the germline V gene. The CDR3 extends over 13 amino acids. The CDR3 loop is CASSLSAGGGYTF. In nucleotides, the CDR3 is TGCGCCAGCAGCTTGTCGGCAGGGGGTGGCTACACCTTC.

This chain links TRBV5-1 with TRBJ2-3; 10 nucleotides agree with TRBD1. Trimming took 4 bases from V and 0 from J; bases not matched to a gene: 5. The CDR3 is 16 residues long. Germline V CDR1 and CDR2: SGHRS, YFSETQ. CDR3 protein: CASSPRTGGSTDTQYF. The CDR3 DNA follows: TGCGCCAGCAGCCCGCGGACAGGGGGGAGCACAGATACGCAGTATTTT. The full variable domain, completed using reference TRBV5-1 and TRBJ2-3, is KAGVTQTPRYLIKTRGQQVTLSCSPISGHRSVSWYQQTPGQGLQFLFEYFSETQRNKGNFPGRFSGRQFSNSRSEMNVSTLELGDSALYLCASSPRTGGSTDTQYFGPGTRLTVL.

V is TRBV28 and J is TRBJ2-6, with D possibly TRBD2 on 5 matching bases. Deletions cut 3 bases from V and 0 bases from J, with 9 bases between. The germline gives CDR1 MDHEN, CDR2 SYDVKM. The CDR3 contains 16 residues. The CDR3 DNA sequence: TGTGCCAGCAGTTTCGGACTCAGCTCTGGGGCCAACGTCCTGACTTTC. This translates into CASSFGLSSGANVLTF. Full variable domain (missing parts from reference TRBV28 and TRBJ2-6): DVKVTQSSRYLVKRTGEKVFLECVQDMDHENMFWYRQDPGLGLRLIYFSYDVKMKEKGDIPEGYSVSREKKERFSLILESASTNQTSMYLCASSFGLSSGANVLTFGAGSRLTVL.

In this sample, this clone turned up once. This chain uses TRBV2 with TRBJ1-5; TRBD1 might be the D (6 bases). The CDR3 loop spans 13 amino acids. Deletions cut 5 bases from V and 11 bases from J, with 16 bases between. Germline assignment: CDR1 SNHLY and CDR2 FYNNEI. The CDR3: CASSLDRGQTQHF. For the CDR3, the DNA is TGTGCCAGCAGTCTGGACAGAGGGCAGACCCAGCATTTT.

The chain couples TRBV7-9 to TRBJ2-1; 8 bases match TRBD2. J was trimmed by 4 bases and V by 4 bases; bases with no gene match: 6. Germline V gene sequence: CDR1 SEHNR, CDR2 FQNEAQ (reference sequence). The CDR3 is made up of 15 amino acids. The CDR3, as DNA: TGTGCCAGCAGCTCCGGGACTAGGGAATACAATGAGCAGTTCTTC. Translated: CASSSGTREYNEQFF.

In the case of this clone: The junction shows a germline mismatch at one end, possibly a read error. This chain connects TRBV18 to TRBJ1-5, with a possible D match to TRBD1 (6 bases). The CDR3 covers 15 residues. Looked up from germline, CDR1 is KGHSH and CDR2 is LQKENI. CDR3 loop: CASSPQPTGNQPQHF. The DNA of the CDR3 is TGTGCCAGCTCACCACAGCCGACAGGCAACCAGCCCCAGCATTTT.

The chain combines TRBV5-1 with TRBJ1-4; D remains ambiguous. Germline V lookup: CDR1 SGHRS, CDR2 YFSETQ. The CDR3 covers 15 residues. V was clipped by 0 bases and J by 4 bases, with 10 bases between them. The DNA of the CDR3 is TGCGCCAGCAGCTTGGACGGAGCCGATAATGAAAAACTGTTTTTT. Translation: CASSLDGADNEKLFF.

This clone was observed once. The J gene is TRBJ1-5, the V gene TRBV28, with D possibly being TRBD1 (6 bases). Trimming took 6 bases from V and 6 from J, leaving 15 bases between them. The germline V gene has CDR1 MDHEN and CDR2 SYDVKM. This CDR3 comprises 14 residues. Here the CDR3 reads CASRLGDKGQPQHF. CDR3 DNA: TGTGCCAGCAGACTTGGGGACAAAGGTCAGCCCCAGCATTTT.

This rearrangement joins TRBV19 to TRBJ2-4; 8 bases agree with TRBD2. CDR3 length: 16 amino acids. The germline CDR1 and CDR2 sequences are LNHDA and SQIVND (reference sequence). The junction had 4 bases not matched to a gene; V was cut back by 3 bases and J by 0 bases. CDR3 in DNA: TGTGCCAGTAGTATTCGGCTAGCGGGAGCCAAAAACATTCAGTACTTC. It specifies CASSIRLAGAKNIQYF. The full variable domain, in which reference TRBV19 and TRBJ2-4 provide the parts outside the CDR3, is DGGITQSPKYLFRKEGQNVTLSCEQNLNHDAMYWYRQDPGQGLRLIYYSQIVNDFQKGDIAEGYSVSREKKESFPLTVTSAQKNPTAFYLCASSIRLAGAKNIQYFGAGTRLSVL.

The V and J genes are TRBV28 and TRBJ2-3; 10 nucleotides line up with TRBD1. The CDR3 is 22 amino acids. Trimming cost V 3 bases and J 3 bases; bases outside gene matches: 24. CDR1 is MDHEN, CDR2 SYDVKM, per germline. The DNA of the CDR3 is TGTGCCAGCAGTTTTATTTGGTCGAAAGGGACCCGGACAGGGGGTAGGACAGATACGCAGTATTTT. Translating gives CASSFIWSKGTRTGGRTDTQYF.

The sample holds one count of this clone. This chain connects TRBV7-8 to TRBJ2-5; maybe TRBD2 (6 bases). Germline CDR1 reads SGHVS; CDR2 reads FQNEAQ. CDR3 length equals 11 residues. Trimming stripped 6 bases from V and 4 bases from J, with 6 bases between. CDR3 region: CASRGGETQYF. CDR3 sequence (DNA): TGTGCCAGCAGGGGGGGAGAGACCCAGTACTTC.

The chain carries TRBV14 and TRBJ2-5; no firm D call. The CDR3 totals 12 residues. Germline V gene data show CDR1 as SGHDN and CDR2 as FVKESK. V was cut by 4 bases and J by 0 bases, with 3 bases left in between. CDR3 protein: CASSRDQETQYF. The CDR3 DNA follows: TGTGCCAGCAGCCGAGACCAAGAGACCCAGTACTTC.

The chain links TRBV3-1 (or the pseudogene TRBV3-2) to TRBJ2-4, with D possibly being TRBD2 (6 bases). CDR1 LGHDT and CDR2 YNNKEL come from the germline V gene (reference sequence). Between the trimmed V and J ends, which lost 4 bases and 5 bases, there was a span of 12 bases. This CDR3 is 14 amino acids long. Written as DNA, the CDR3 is TGTGCCAGCAGCCCCTTCGGGAGACAAAACATTCAGTACTTC. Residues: CASSPFGRQNIQYF.

The CDR3 is CASSLVFRGSYNEQFF. CDR3 coding DNA: TGCGCCAGCAGCCTAGTCTTCCGCGGAAGTTACAATGAGCAGTTCTTC. The chain employs TRBV4-1 and TRBJ2-1; no clear D. Per the germline V gene, CDR1 is MGHRA and CDR2 is YSYEKL. CDR3 length: 16 residues. V lost 4 bases and J lost 4, with 17 bases in between.

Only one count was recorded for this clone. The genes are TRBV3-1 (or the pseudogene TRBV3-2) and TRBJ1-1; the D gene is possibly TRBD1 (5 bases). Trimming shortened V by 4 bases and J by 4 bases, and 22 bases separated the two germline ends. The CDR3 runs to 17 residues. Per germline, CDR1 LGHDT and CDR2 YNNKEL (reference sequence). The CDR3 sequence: CASSLPISGGVRTEAFF. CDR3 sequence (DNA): TGTGCCAGCAGCCTCCCGATTTCCGGGGGGGTGCGCACTGAAGCTTTCTTT.